This T cell receptor beta chain was recorded in a study of early T cells in non-severe SARS-CoV-2 infection. This clonotype was recorded a few times. Via MiXCR, TCRdb re-called the 5' RACE reads, giving one row per CDR3 protein. The sample contains around 57,000 distinct CDR3 sequences, about 6% of which appear only once. Sequences were derived from whole blood, sampled at baseline. The receptor's source is an adult who was a healthcare worker with PCR-confirmed SARS-CoV-2 infection or an uninfected control (not recorded which).

CDR3 sequence: CSALDREDSYEQYF. DNA for the CDR3: TGCAGTGCTCTAGACAGGGAAGACTCCTACGAGCAGTACTTC. The V and J genes are TRBV20-1 and TRBJ2-7; 7 nucleotides align to TRBD1. CDR1 is DFQATT, CDR2 SNEGSKA, per germline (reference sequence). This CDR3 is built from 14 residues. V lost 5 bases to trimming and J lost 0 bases; unmatched junction nucleotides: 7.